The 2 T cell receptor beta chains below all came from one sample that was sequenced in a study of spatial heterogeneity in lung cancer. Time point reported: sample taken at primary tumor resection. The input material, whole RNA from tumor, nontumor lung or frozen PBMC, was sequenced unsorted. TCRdb recomputed calls from the 5' RACE reads with MiXCR, one row per CDR3 protein. The data contain about 45,000 distinct CDR3 sequences, around 13% of them singletons. Sequencing used PBMCs, obtained at surgery. These receptors all come from a male donor with early-stage non-small cell lung cancer.

In this sample, this clonotype turned up many times. V gene TRBV27 combines with J gene TRBJ1-5; D remains ambiguous. The CDR3 is 14 residues long. Deletions cut 4 bases from V and 4 bases from J, with 11 bases between. The germline V gene has CDR1 MNHEY and CDR2 SMNVEV (reference sequence). CDR3 sequence: CASSSNSGNQPQHF. Here the CDR3 DNA reads TGTGCCAGCAGTTCCAACTCGGGGAATCAGCCCCAGCATTTT.

A few counts support this clonotype. CDR3 sequence reads: CASSLGARSTDTQYF. CDR3 nucleotide sequence: TGTGCCAGCAGCTTGGGAGCACGTAGCACAGATACGCAGTATTTT. The rearrangement uses TRBV5-4 and TRBJ2-3; D unclear. The CDR3 consists of 15 residues. The germline V gene has CDR1 SGHNT and CDR2 YYREEE (reference sequence). V gave up 0 bases and J gave up 0 bases, with 8 bases separating them. Complete variable domain (other parts from reference TRBV5-4 and TRBJ2-3): ETGVTQSPTHLIKTRGQQVTLRCSSQSGHNTVSWYQQALGQGPQFIFQYYREEENGRGNFPPRFSGLQFPNYSSELNVNALELDDSALYLCASSLGARSTDTQYFGPGTRLTVL.